These T cell receptor beta chains were read from a single sample in a study of vaccination effects on CD4 cells after COVID-19. Repertoires were generated with immunoSEQ multiplex PCR, while TCRdb's copy carries only in-frame clones and drops some. The repertoire has about 72,000 clones, roughly three quarters of them found once; the top ten carry about 2%. What these receptors recognize is not known. The specimen comprised CD4+ T cells from PBMCs cultured without peptide, sampled before COVID-19 vaccination. These receptor sequences come from a human donor who received a COVID-19 vaccine. Both conserved end residues are part of each CDR3. D genes are given only for firm matches. Rows may omit the clone size; those that give it use once, few, many or a size class.

-	-	TRBJ2-3	13	TRBV3-1/TRBV3-2	TGTGCCAGCAGCCGGCTAGGAACAGATACGCAGTATTTT	CASSRLGTDTQYF
-	-	TRBJ2-1	13	TRBV9	TGTGCCAGCTCATTAGGGACACCAAATGAGCAGTTCTTC	CASSLGTPNEQFF
-	-	TRBJ1-6	12	TRBV10-3	TGTGCCATCAGAGGGGATAATTCACCCCTCCACTTT	CAIRGDNSPLHF
-	-	TRBJ2-2	13	TRBV9	TGTGCCAGCAGCGTAGACTTAACCGGGGAGCTGTTTTTT	CASSVDLTGELFF
TRBD2	-	TRBJ2-1	15	TRBV24-1	TGTGCCACCAGTGTTGGGGGGGTCTATTACAATGAGCAGTTCTTC	CATSVGGVYYNEQFF
-	-	TRBJ2-1	15	TRBV6-5	TGTGCCAGCAGTTTTCGGGGTAGTCGGTACAATGAGCAGTTCTTC	CASSFRGSRYNEQFF
-	-	TRBJ1-1	14	TRBV18	TGTGCCAGCTCGCCCCTGGAGGAGGGTACTGAAGCTTTCTTT	CASSPLEEGTEAFF
TRBD1	-	TRBJ1-2	13	TRBV28	TGTGCCAGCAGTTTCCAGGGGGCGCGTGGCTACACCTTC	CASSFQGARGYTF
-	-	TRBJ2-1	20	TRBV12-5	TGTGCTAGTGGTTACACTCCTGACGGGGGCTCTGTGTTGAACTACAATGAGCAGTTCTTC	CASGYTPDGGSVLNYNEQFF
-	-	TRBJ1-3	15	TRBV7-2	TGTGCCAGCAGCACCCAGGTTTCCTCTGGAAACACCATATATTTT	CASSTQVSSGNTIYF
TRBD1	few	TRBJ1-2	15	TRBV7-9	TGTGCCAGCAGCCTCGGGACAGGCCCCTGGAATGGCTACACCTTC	CASSLGTGPWNGYTF
-	few	TRBJ1-5	14	TRBV9	TGTGCCAGCGCGCCCATGGGGGGCAATCAGCCCCAGCATTTT	CASAPMGGNQPQHF
-	once	TRBJ1-5	15	TRBV6-5	TGTGCCAGCAAGCTAAGGGAGTATAGCAATCAGCCCCAGCATTTT	CASKLREYSNQPQHF
-	-	TRBJ1-2	12	TRBV7-2	TGTGTCAGCAGCCCCGGAGGCTATGGCTACACCTTC	CVSSPGGYGYTF
-	-	TRBJ1-1	16	TRBV5-1	TGCGCCAGCAGCTTGGAGGCAGGGGTTGACGGCACTGAAGCTTTCTTT	CASSLEAGVDGTEAFF
-	-	TRBJ1-4	16	TRBV6-5	TGTGCCAGCAGTTCCGGCTCAGGGACCCTTAATGAAAAACTGTTTTTT	CASSSGSGTLNEKLFF
-	-	TRBJ2-3	13	TRBV7-6	TGTGCCAGCAGACCGACTAGGACAGATACGCAGTATTTT	CASRPTRTDTQYF
-	-	TRBJ1-6	14	TRBV28	TGTGCCATCTCGGGGAACACCTATAATTCACCCCTCCACTTT	CAISGNTYNSPLHF
TRBD1	-	TRBJ1-5	14	TRBV27	TGTGCCAGCAGTTTTACAGGGGAAGGTCAGCCCCAGCATTTT	CASSFTGEGQPQHF
TRBD2	once	TRBJ2-3	19	TRBV9	TGTGCCAGCAGCGTCGGACTAGCGGGGGGGTTTCTGGGCACAGATACGCAGTATTTT	CASSVGLAGGFLGTDTQYF
-	-	TRBJ1-2	12	TRBV18	TGTGCCAGCTCACCGGCGCGTGATGGCTACACCTTC	CASSPARDGYTF
-	-	TRBJ1-1	13	TRBV19	TGTGCCAGTAGTATCGGACTCGGTGATGAAGCTTTCTTT	CASSIGLGDEAFF
TRBD1	-	TRBJ2-2	17	TRBV11-2	TGTGCCAGCAGCCCCCGAGGGGGGACAGGTTACACCGGGGAGCTGTTTTTT	CASSPRGGTGYTGELFF
-	-	TRBJ2-6	13	TRBV30	TGTGCCTATTCCTACTCTGGGGCCAACGTCCTGACTTTC	CAYSYSGANVLTF
-	-	TRBJ1-1	12	TRBV19	TGTGCCAGTAGTTCGCCGGACACTGAAGCTTTCTTT	CASSSPDTEAFF
-	-	TRBJ2-6	16	TRBV5-1	TGCGCCAGCAGCCCCGGACACCCCTCTGGGGCCAACGTCCTGACTTTC	CASSPGHPSGANVLTF
TRBD2	-	TRBJ2-5	14	TRBV2	TGTGCCAGCACCGGGACTAACCGACAAGAGACCCAGTACTTC	CASTGTNRQETQYF
-	-	TRBJ2-3	14	TRBV6-2/TRBV6-3	TGTGCCAGCAGTTACTCCAGGTCCACAGATACGCAGTATTTT	CASSYSRSTDTQYF
TRBD1	-	TRBJ1-5	13	TRBV12-3/TRBV12-4	TGTGCCAGCAGTTCGGGCAGGGGGCAGCCCCAGCATTTT	CASSSGRGQPQHF
-	-	TRBJ1-1	15	TRBV18	TGTGCCAGCTCACCATTGGTAGGTCCCGACACTGAAGCTTTCTTT	CASSPLVGPDTEAFF
-	few	TRBJ2-1	15	TRBV4-1	TGCGCCAGCAGCCAAGATTGGGGGCCCTACAATGAGCAGTTCTTC	CASSQDWGPYNEQFF
-	-	TRBJ2-5	15	TRBV7-9	TGTGCCAGCAGCTTAAGTTTGGCGGGCGCGGAGACCCAGTACTTC	CASSLSLAGAETQYF
-	few	TRBJ2-1	14	TRBV30	TGTGCCTGGAGTCCGGGATCAGACCTAAATGAGCAGTTCTTC	CAWSPGSDLNEQFF
TRBD1	-	TRBJ2-5	15	TRBV4-1	TGCGCCAGCAATCCGGGACAGGCGGTTGGAGAGACCCAGTACTTC	CASNPGQAVGETQYF
-	-	TRBJ1-6	14	TRBV5-4	TGTGCCAGCAGCTCCCAGGACTATAATTCACCCCTCCACTTT	CASSSQDYNSPLHF
-	-	TRBJ2-1	19	TRBV10-2	TGCGCCAGCAGTGAAGGATTTAGGCCGAGACCCAGTTCGGGTAATGAGCAGTTCTTC	CASSEGFRPRPSSGNEQFF
-	-	TRBJ1-3	13	TRBV2	TGTGCCAGCAGTGACGACAGCCGAAACACCATATATTTT	CASSDDSRNTIYF
-	-	TRBJ2-1	18	TRBV25-1	TGTGCCAGCAGAAGAGGACAGTACTGGACGGAACCCTCTTGGGAGCAGTTCTTC	CASRRGQYWTEPSWEQFF
-	-	TRBJ1-2	15	TRBV28	TGTGCCAGCAGTTTAAACGGAGGGGGTTACTATGGCTACACCTTC	CASSLNGGGYYGYTF
-	-	TRBJ2-1	16	TRBV7-8	TGTGCCAGCAGCTTACAGGGTGTGAATTCCTACAATGAGCAGTTCTTC	CASSLQGVNSYNEQFF
TRBD1	-	TRBJ2-3	15	TRBV20-1	TGCAGTGCTAGTATCCCAGGGGGAAGGGCAGATACGCAGTATTTT	CSASIPGGRADTQYF
-	-	TRBJ1-1	11	TRBV6-6	TGTGCCAGCAGTATATACACTGAAGCTTTCTTT	CASSIYTEAFF
TRBD2	-	TRBJ2-3	18	TRBV7-3	TGTGCCAGCAGCTTATTCCCTCAGACTAGCGGCCGCACAGATACGCAGTATTTT	CASSLFPQTSGRTDTQYF
-	-	TRBJ2-5	14	TRBV6-5	TGTGCCAGCAGGGATGACGGCGCGACCAGGACCCAGTACTTC	CASRDDGATRTQYF